The clone carrying this T cell receptor beta chain was observed many times. Its antigen remains unknown. Quantitative 5'-RACE with molecular barcodes generated TCR beta libraries. Each CDR3 protein is one row after TCRdb ran MiXCR on the 5' RACE reads. The sample consists of some 140,000 distinct CDR3 sequences, 8% to 9% of them appearing once. The CDR3 contains 15 residues. After removal of 6 bases from V and 4 bases from J, the junction contained 8 bases not matched to a gene. Germline V CDR1 and CDR2: DFQATT, SNEGSKA (reference sequence). This entry comes from a study of CD8 T cells in ankylosing spondylitis. Whole-study findings and limits: Past research had described some motif variants in reactive arthritis synovial fluid and blood. Disease-linked clones displayed a CD8+ phenotype and appeared relatively rarely in peripheral blood.

This receptor was obtained from a male donor with ankylosing spondylitis. This chain links TRBV20-1 with TRBJ2-1; 11 bases are a match to TRBD2. The source material was synovial fluid, either unsorted or a sorted T cell fraction (not recorded which). The CDR3 here is CSARGSGRGYNEQFF. DNA of the CDR3: TGCAGTGCCCGCGGTAGCGGGAGGGGGTACAATGAGCAGTTCTTC.